This record covers a single T cell receptor (beta chain). The entry originates in a study of T cells in Graves' hyperthyroidism and ophthalmopathy. Newly diagnosed patients aged 18 to 65 had hyperthyroidism of under 2 months' duration. From RNA transcripts, TCR beta CDR3 regions were amplified. Initially, a first-round RT-PCR of the TCR CDR3 employed the HTBI primer set. TCRdb passed the multiplex PCR reads through MiXCR, listing each CDR3 protein once. The table shows some 500,000 distinct CDR3 sequences, with roughly an eighth occurring only once. The germline gives CDR1 SGHTA, CDR2 FQGTGA. Trimming removed 4 bases at V and 6 bases at J, with 12 bases between. This CDR3 region has 13 residues.

The TCR comes from a young woman with Graves' hyperthyroidism. Sequences were obtained from blood. This chain connects TRBV7-3 to TRBJ1-1; D perhaps matches TRBD1 (6 bases). In DNA form, the CDR3 reads TGTGCCAGCAGCTCGGGACAAGACGCTGAAGCTTTCTTT. This codes for CASSSGQDAEAFF.